The 24 T cell receptor beta chains listed next were all sequenced from one sample in a study of CD8 T cells in ankylosing spondylitis. Findings of the study overall: Apparently characteristic of ankylosing spondylitis blood was a TCR beta motif (fewer than ten highly homologous variants).

These receptors' antigens are unknown. TCRdb fed the 5' RACE reads into MiXCR, producing one record per CDR3 protein. In the table there are about 800,000 distinct CDR3 sequences, about 10% of which are singletons. Sequencing input: blood, either unsorted or a sorted T cell fraction (not recorded which). These receptors were collected from a male donor with ankylosing spondylitis.

This chain uses TRBV20-1 with TRBJ2-7, with D maybe TRBD2 (5 bases). The CDR3 length is 17 residues. Germline CDR1 DFQATT, CDR2 SNEGSKA (reference sequence). Trimming shortened V by 0 bases and J by 0 bases, and 18 bases separated the two germline ends. CDR3 coding DNA: TGCAGTGCTAGAGATGTGTTGGGCGGGCCTTTCTCCTACGAGCAGTACTTC. Protein product: CSARDVLGGPFSYEQYF.

The chain uses TRBV20-1 and TRBJ1-1; D gene unclear. The CDR3 consists of 11 residues. From germline, CDR1 is DFQATT and CDR2 SNEGSKA (reference sequence). CDR3 residues: CRLNTDTEAFF. CDR3 DNA sequence: TGCAGATTAAACACCGACACTGAAGCTTTCTTT.

This clonotype was recorded many times. CDR3 in amino acids: CASSIDRGPSYGYTF. The CDR3 region has the DNA TGTGCCAGCAGCATCGACAGGGGGCCGAGCTATGGCTACACCTTC. V gene TRBV7-2 combines with J gene TRBJ1-2, with 10 bases lining up with TRBD1. V shed 5 bases and J 4 bases; nucleotides not matched to a gene: 7. The germline gives CDR1 SGHTA, CDR2 FQGNSA. This CDR3 comprises 15 residues.

The chain recombines TRBV6-2 or TRBV6-3 with TRBJ2-2; a weak D match, TRBD2 (6 bases). Trimming left V 2 bases short and J 9 bases short, with 7 bases between. Germline-derived CDR1 and CDR2 are MNHEY and SVGEGT. This CDR3 region has 12 residues. CDR3 DNA: TGTGCCAGCAGTTACGGGGGGAGGGAGCTGTTTTTT. It encodes CASSYGGRELFF.

The table lists this clonotype with a few counts. The rearrangement joins TRBV7-9 to TRBJ1-2, with 9 bases fitting TRBD1. Germline-derived CDR1 and CDR2 are SEHNR and FQNEAQ (reference sequence). CDR3 length equals 16 residues. With V trimmed by 8 bases and J by 1 base, 11 bases remained unmatched. The CDR3 spells CASGQHRDRVNYGYTF. The CDR3 DNA is TGTGCCAGCGGGCAACACCGGGACAGGGTTAACTATGGCTACACCTTC.

The gene calls are TRBV15 and TRBJ1-2, with 9 bases lining up with TRBD1. Per germline, CDR1 LNHNV and CDR2 YYDKDF (reference sequence). The CDR3 runs to 17 residues. Losses at the gene ends were 2 bases for V and 3 bases for J; bases not matched to a gene: 10. The CDR3 spells CATSRQFNRGLHYGYTF. CDR3 sequence (DNA): TGTGCCACCAGCAGACAGTTCAACAGGGGGCTTCACTATGGCTACACCTTC.

The rearrangement joins TRBV5-1 to TRBJ2-7, with D possibly being TRBD2 (6 bases). The CDR3 sequence is 15 residues long. The ends were cut back, 4 bases at V and 2 bases at J, with 16 bases in the middle. From germline, CDR1 is SGHRS and CDR2 YFSETQ. The CDR3 coding sequence is TGCGCCAGCAGCCCCGGTGTTAGCGGCACCTACGAGCAGTACTTC. Translating it yields CASSPGVSGTYEQYF.

This clonotype was recorded a few times. The V and J genes are TRBV7-6 and TRBJ1-3, with 9 bases aligning to TRBD1. V was clipped by 1 base and J by 2 bases; unmatched bases: 6. The CDR3 spans 17 residues. Germline V gene lookup returns CDR1 SGHVS and CDR2 FNYEAQ. For the CDR3, the DNA is TGTGCCAGCAGCTTAGACCGGACAGGGGTAACTGGAAACACCATATATTTT. It is translated as CASSLDRTGVTGNTIYF.

This clonotype has only a few counts. The gene calls are TRBV28 and TRBJ1-4, with 9 nucleotides matching TRBD1. From germline, CDR1 is MDHEN and CDR2 SYDVKM. The CDR3 runs 14 residues. V shed 8 bases and J 10 bases; nucleotides not matched to a gene: 11. CDR3 residues: CASLPQTGGGKLFF. The CDR3 DNA follows: TGTGCCAGCCTACCCCAGACAGGGGGGGGAAAACTGTTTTTT.

The rearrangement uses TRBV6-2 or TRBV6-3 and TRBJ2-7; TRBD1 agrees at 10 bases. CDR3 size: 14 residues. V lost 6 bases to trimming and J lost 5 bases; unmatched junction nucleotides: 7. Per germline, CDR1 MNHEY and CDR2 SVGEGT. CDR3 nucleotide sequence: TGTGCCAGCAGCCCCGGGACAGGGGTCCACGAGCAGTACTTC. Translated, it gives CASSPGTGVHEQYF.

The chain joins TRBV5-1 to TRBJ2-1; D uncertain. CDR1 SGHRS and CDR2 YFSETQ come from the germline V gene. The CDR3 consists of 13 residues. The V end lost 0 bases, the J end lost 10 bases, and 11 bases lay between the germline ends. The CDR3 DNA reads TGCGCCAGCAGCTTGGATTCCCTCGGCGAGCAGTTCTTC. As protein: CASSLDSLGEQFF.

The chain uses TRBV5-1 and TRBJ2-1, with 9 positions matching TRBD2. The trim removed 0 bases at V and 5 bases at J, leaving 3 bases unmatched. Germline values: CDR1 SGHRS, CDR2 YFSETQ. CDR3 length: 15 amino acids. CDR3 region: CASSLAAGGDNEQFF. The CDR3 DNA reads as TGCGCCAGCAGCTTGGCGGCGGGAGGGGACAATGAGCAGTTCTTC.

This clonotype has just a few counts. The V gene is TRBV6-5, the J gene TRBJ2-7; D may be TRBD1 or TRBD2 (5 bases each). The CDR3 runs 13 residues. CDR1 and CDR2 (germline): MNHEY, SVGAGI. The V end lost 8 bases, the J end lost 0 bases, and 11 bases lay between the germline ends. The CDR3 region is CASGWGSSYEQYF. CDR3 nucleotide sequence: TGTGCCAGCGGTTGGGGGAGCTCCTACGAGCAGTACTTC.

The table lists this clonotype with a few counts. CDR3 DNA sequence: TGTGCCAGCAGCTGGACAGATAATTCACCCCTCCACTTT. Residues: CASSWTDNSPLHF. The rearrangement joins TRBV5-8 to TRBJ1-6; a possible D gene is TRBD1 (6 bases). Trimming removed 3 bases from V and 5 bases from J, with 6 bases in between. Germline V gene data show CDR1 as SGHTS and CDR2 as YDEGEE. This CDR3 has 13 residues.

The CDR3 loop reads CSAEWGLAGATDTQYF. CDR3 coding DNA: TGCAGTGCTGAGTGGGGACTAGCGGGAGCGACAGATACGCAGTATTTT. V usage is TRBV20-1 and J usage is TRBJ2-3; 14 positions agree with TRBD2. Germline assignment: CDR1 DFQATT and CDR2 SNEGSKA (reference sequence). V lost 5 bases, J lost 3 bases, and 7 bases stayed unmatched. There are 16 residues in the CDR3.

This clonotype was picked up a small number of times. The gene calls are TRBV6-2 or TRBV6-3 and TRBJ2-1; unclear D gene. V lost 4 bases and J lost 2, with 12 bases in between. There are 15 residues in the CDR3. Looked up from germline, CDR1 is MNHEY and CDR2 is SVGEGT. CDR3 residues: CASSLASPAYNEQFF. Written as DNA, the CDR3 is TGTGCCAGCAGTTTAGCCTCACCCGCCTACAATGAGCAGTTCTTC.

This clonotype was recorded at least ten times. The chain uses TRBV15 and TRBJ2-7; D remains unclear. The CDR3 is 13 amino acids. Germline V gene data show CDR1 as LNHNV and CDR2 as YYDKDF (reference sequence). V was clipped by 0 bases and J by 7 bases, with 10 bases between them. The CDR3 region has the DNA TGTGCCACCAGCAGAGATCCCCAATATGAGCAGTACTTC. Translated, it gives CATSRDPQYEQYF.

This clonotype was seen a handful of times. This sequence joins TRBV29-1 and TRBJ2-7; 8 bases are shared with TRBD1. This CDR3 is 12 amino acids long. Germline V gene lookup returns CDR1 SQVTM and CDR2 ANQGSEA. After removal of 3 bases from V and 5 bases from J, the junction contained 3 bases not matched to a gene. CDR3 region: CSVDDRGDEQYF. CDR3 nucleotide sequence: TGCAGCGTTGACGACAGGGGCGACGAGCAGTACTTC.

The rearrangement uses TRBV7-2 and TRBJ1-5, with D hard to call. With 4 bases removed from V and 0 bases from J, the gap between germline ends came to 10 bases. Germline values: CDR1 SGHTA, CDR2 FQGNSA. This CDR3 spans 15 amino acids. CDR3 coding DNA: TGTGCCAGCAGCTCTCAAACAGTTAGCAATCAGCCCCAGCATTTT. This encodes CASSSQTVSNQPQHF. The full variable domain, rest sourced from reference TRBV7-2 and TRBJ1-5, is GAGVSQSPSNKVTEKGKDVELRCDPISGHTALYWYRQSLGQGLEFLIYFQGNSAPDKSGLPSDRFSAERTGGSVSTLTIQRTQQEDSAVYLCASSSQTVSNQPQHFGDGTRLSIL.

This clonotype was found a few times. V usage is TRBV28 and J usage is TRBJ1-2, with D perhaps matching TRBD1 (6 bases). The CDR3 consists of 13 residues. V lost 1 base and J lost 8, with 11 bases in between. Germline-derived CDR1 and CDR2 are MDHEN and SYDVKM. The CDR3 loop reads CASSLSGAQGYTF. The CDR3 DNA reads TGTGCCAGCAGTTTATCGGGGGCTCAAGGCTACACCTTC.

This clonotype was found many times. The V gene is TRBV6-7, the J gene TRBJ1-1; no definite D call. TRBV6-7 is flagged as an ORF with uncertain function. Trimming stripped 2 bases from V and 3 bases from J, with 13 bases between. The CDR3 consists of 15 residues. The DNA of the CDR3 is TGTGCCAGCAGTTACCCGACAACTGGGGACACTGAAGCTTTCTTT. Translated: CASSYPTTGDTEAFF.

CDR3 bases: TGCAGTGCTAGAGAATGGGGGGCCCAGTACTTC. It is translated as CSAREWGAQYF. The rearrangement links TRBV20-1 to TRBJ2-5; D possibly corresponds to TRBD2 (6 bases). CDR3 size: 11 residues. Germline lookup yields CDR1 DFQATT and CDR2 SNEGSKA (reference sequence). V was pared by 0 bases and J by 9 bases, with 8 bases between.

This clonotype was seen many times. The chain links TRBV7-3 to TRBJ1-1, with D possibly matching TRBD1 (5 bases). This CDR3 region has 14 residues. Germline V gene sequence: CDR1 SGHTA, CDR2 FQGTGA. The germline V and J ends were trimmed by 3 bases and 7 bases, with 15 bases remaining between them. Here the CDR3 reads CASSLGAGRDEAFF. The CDR3 DNA follows: TGTGCCAGCAGCTTGGGAGCGGGCAGGGATGAAGCTTTCTTT. Full variable domain (remainder filled in from reference TRBV7-3 and TRBJ1-1): GAGVSQTPSNKVTEKGKYVELRCDPISGHTALYWYRQSLGQGPEFLIYFQGTGAADDSGLPNDRFFAVRPEGSVSTLKIQRTERGDSAVYLCASSLGAGRDEAFFGQGTRLTVV.

This clonotype was found a few times. The chain links TRBV28 to TRBJ2-3; 7 bases are a match to TRBD1. Germline CDR1 MDHEN, CDR2 SYDVKM. V shed 6 bases, J shed 1 base, and the junction held 10 bases outside the gene matches. The CDR3 is made up of 16 amino acids. The chain's CDR3 is CASSPSGQVGTDTQYF. The CDR3 bases are TGTGCCAGCAGCCCATCTGGACAGGTCGGCACAGATACGCAGTATTTT.